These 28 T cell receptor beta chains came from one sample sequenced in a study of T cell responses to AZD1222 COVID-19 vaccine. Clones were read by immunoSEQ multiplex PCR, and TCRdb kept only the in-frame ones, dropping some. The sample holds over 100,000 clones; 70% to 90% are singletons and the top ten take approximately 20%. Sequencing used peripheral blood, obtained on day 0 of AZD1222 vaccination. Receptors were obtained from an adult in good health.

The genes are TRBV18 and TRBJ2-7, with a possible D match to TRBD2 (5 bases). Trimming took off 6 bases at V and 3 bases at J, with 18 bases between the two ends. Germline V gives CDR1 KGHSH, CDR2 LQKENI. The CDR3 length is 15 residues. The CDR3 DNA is TGTGCCAGCTCCCTTCAGAGACTACCTATCTACGAGCAGTACTTC. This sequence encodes CASSLQRLPIYEQYF.

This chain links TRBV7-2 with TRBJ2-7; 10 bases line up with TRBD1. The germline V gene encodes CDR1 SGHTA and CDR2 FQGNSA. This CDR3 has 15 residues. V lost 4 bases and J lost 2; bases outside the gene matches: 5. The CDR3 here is CASSSRTGGPYEQYF. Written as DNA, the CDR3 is TGTGCCAGCAGCTCTCGGACAGGGGGGCCCTACGAGCAGTACTTC.

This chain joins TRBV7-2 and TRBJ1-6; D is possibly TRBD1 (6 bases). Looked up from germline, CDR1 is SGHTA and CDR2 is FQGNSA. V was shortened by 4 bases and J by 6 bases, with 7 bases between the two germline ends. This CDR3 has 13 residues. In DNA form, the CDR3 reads TGTGCCAGCAGCTGGACAGTTAATTCACCCCTCCACTTT. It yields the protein CASSWTVNSPLHF.

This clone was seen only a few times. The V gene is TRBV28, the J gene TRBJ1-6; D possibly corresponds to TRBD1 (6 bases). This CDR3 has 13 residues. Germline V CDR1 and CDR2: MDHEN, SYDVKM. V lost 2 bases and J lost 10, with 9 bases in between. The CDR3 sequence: CASSLGGGSPLHF. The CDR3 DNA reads TGTGCCAGCAGTTTAGGGGGCGGGTCACCCCTCCACTTT.

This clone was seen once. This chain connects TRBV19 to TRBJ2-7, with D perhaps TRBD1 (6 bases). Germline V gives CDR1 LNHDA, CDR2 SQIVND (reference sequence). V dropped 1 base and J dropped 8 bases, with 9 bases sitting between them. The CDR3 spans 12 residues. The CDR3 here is CASSIGQAQQYF. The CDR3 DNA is TGTGCCAGTAGTATAGGACAGGCCCAGCAGTACTTC. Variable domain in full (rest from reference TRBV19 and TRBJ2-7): DGGITQSPKYLFRKEGQNVTLSCEQNLNHDAMYWYRQDPGQGLRLIYYSQIVNDFQKGDIAEGYSVSREKKESFPLTVTSAQKNPTAFYLCASSIGQAQQYFGPGTRLTVT.

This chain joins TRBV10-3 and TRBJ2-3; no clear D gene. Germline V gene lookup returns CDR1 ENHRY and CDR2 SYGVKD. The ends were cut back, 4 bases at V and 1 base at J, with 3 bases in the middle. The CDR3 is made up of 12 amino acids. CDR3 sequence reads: CAISGRTDTQYF. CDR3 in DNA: TGTGCCATCAGTGGGCGCACAGATACGCAGTATTTT.

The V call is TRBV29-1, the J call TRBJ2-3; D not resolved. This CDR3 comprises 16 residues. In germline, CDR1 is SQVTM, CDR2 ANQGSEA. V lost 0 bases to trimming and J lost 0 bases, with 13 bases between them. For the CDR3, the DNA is TGCAGCGTTGAAGATCTTTGGAGCACTAGCACAGATACGCAGTATTTT. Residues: CSVEDLWSTSTDTQYF.

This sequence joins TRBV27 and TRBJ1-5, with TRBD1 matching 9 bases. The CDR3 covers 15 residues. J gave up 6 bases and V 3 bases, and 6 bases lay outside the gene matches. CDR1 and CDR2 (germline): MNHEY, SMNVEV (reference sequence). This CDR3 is CASSFGTGPSQPQHF. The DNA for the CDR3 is TGTGCCAGCAGTTTTGGGACAGGGCCTTCTCAGCCCCAGCATTTT.

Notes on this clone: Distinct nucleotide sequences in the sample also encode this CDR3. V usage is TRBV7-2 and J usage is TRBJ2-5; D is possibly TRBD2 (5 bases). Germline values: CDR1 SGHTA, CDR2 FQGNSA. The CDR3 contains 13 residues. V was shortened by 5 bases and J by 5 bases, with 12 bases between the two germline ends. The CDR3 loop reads CASSRTGDETQYF. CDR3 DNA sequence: TGTGCCAGCAGCAGGACTGGAGACGAGACCCAGTACTTC.

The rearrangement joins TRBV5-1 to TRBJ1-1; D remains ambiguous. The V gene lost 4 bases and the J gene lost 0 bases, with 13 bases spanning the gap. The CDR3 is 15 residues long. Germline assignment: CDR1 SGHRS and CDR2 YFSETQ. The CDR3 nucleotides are TGCGCCAGCAGCGAGGGTAACAATATGAACACTGAAGCTTTCTTT. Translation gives CASSEGNNMNTEAFF.

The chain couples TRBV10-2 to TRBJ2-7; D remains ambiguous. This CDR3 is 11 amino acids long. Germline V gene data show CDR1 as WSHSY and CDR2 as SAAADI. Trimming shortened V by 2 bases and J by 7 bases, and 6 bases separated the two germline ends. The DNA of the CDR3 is TGCGCCAGCAGTGAGCTCAGGGAGCAGTACTTC. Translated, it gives CASSELREQYF.

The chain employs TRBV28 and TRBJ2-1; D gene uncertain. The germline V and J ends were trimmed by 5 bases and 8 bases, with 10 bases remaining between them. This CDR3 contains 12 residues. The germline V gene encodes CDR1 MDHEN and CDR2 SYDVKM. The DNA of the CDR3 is TGTGCCAGCAGTGACCCGGGCGATGAGCAGTTCTTC. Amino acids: CASSDPGDEQFF.

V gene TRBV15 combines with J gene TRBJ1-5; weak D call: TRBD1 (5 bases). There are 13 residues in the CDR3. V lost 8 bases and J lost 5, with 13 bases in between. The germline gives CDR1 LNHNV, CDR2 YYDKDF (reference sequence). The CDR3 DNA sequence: TGTGCCACCTCAGGGCAGACCCATCAGCCCCAGCATTTT. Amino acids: CATSGQTHQPQHF.

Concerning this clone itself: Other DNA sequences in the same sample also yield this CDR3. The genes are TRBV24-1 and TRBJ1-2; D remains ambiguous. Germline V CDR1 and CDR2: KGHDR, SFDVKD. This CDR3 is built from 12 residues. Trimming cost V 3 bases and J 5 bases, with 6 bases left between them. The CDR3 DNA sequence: TGTGCCACCAGTGATCAGAGATATGGCTACACCTTC. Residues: CATSDQRYGYTF.

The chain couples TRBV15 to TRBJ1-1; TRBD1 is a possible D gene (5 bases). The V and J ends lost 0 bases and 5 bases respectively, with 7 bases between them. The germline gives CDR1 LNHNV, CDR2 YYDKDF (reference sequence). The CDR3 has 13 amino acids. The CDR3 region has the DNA TGTGCCACCAGCAGAGATAAGGGGACTGAAGCTTTCTTT. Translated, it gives CATSRDKGTEAFF.

The CDR3 here is CAQGGADYEQYF. CDR3 coding DNA: TGTGCCCAGGGGGGGGCTGACTACGAGCAGTACTTC. The chain employs TRBV25-1 and TRBJ2-7; perhaps D is TRBD1 or TRBD2 (7 bases each). Trimming stripped 11 bases from V and 3 bases from J, with 14 bases between. The CDR3 has 12 residues. The germline V gene has CDR1 MGHDK and CDR2 SYGVNS.

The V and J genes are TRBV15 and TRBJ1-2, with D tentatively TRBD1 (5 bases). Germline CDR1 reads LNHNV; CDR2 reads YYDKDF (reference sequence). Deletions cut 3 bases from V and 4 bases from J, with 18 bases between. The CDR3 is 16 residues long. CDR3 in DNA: TGTGCCACCAGCAGCAGAAATATCGGACAACTCTATGGCTACACCTTC. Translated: CATSSRNIGQLYGYTF. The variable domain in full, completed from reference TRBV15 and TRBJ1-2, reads DAMVIQNPRYQVTQFGKPVTLSCSQTLNHNVMYWYQQKSSQAPKLLFHYYDKDFNNEADTPDNFQSRRPNTSFCFLDIRSPGLGDTAMYLCATSSRNIGQLYGYTFGSGTRLTVV.

CDR3 nucleotide sequence: TGTGCCAGCAGTTACCCCTCAGGAGCCCGGGACGAGCAGTACTTC. It translates to CASSYPSGARDEQYF. The V and J genes are TRBV6-2 or TRBV6-3 and TRBJ2-7; D uncertain. The CDR3 has 15 amino acids. The V gene lost 2 bases and the J gene lost 5 bases, with 16 bases spanning the gap. Per germline, CDR1 MNHEY and CDR2 SVGEGT.

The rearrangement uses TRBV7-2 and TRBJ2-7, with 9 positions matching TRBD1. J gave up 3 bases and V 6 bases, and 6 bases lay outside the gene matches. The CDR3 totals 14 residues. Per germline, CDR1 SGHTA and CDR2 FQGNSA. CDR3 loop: CASRSTGGNYEQYF. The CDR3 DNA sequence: TGTGCCAGCAGATCGACAGGGGGGAACTACGAGCAGTACTTC.

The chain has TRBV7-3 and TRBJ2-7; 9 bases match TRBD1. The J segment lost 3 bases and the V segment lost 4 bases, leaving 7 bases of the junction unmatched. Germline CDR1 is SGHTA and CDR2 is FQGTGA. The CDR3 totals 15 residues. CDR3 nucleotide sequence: TGTGCCAGCAGCTCCCCGGACAGGGGACTCTACGAGCAGTACTTC. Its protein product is CASSSPDRGLYEQYF.

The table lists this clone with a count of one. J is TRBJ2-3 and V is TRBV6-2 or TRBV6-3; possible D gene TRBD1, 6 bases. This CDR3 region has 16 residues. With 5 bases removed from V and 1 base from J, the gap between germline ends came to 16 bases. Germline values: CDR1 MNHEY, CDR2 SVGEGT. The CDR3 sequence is CASSPDSTAGTDTQYF. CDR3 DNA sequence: TGTGCCAGCAGTCCGGACAGTACCGCTGGCACAGATACGCAGTATTTT.

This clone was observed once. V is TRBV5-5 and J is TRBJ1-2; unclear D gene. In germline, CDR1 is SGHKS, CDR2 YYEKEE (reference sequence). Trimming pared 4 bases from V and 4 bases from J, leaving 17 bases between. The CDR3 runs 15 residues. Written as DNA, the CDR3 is TGTGCCAGCAGCCCCCTGAGGGATGACGCCTATGGCTACACCTTC. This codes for CASSPLRDDAYGYTF. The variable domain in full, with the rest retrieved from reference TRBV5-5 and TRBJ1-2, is DAGVTQSPTHLIKTRGQQVTLRCSPISGHKSVSWYQQVLGQGPQFIFQYYEKEERGRGNFPDRFSARQFPNYSSELNVNALLLGDSALYLCASSPLRDDAYGYTFGSGTRLTVV.

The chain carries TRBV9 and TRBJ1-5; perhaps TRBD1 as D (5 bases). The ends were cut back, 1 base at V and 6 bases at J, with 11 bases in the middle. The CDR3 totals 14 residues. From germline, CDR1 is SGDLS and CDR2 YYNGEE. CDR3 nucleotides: TGTGCCAGCAGCGTATCAGGGCAGGGTCAGCCCCAGCATTTT. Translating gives CASSVSGQGQPQHF.

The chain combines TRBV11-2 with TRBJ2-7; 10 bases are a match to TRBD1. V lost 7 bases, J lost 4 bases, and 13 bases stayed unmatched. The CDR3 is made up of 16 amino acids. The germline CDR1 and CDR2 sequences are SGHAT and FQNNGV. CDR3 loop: CASTPLIGTGDYEQYF. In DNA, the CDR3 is TGTGCCAGCACCCCCCTGATCGGGACAGGGGATTACGAGCAGTACTTC.

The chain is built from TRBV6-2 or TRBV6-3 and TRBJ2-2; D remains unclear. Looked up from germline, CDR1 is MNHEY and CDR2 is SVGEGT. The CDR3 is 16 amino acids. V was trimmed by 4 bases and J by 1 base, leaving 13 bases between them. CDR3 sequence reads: CASSSPHCQNTGELFF. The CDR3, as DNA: TGTGCCAGCAGTTCCCCACACTGTCAGAACACCGGGGAGCTGTTTTTT.

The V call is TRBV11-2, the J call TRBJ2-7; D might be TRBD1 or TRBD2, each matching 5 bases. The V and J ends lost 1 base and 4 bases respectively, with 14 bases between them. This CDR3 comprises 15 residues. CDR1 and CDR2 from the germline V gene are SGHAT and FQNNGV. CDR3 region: CASSLGSGHLYEQYF. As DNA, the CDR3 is TGTGCCAGCAGCTTAGGTTCGGGGCACCTATACGAGCAGTACTTC.

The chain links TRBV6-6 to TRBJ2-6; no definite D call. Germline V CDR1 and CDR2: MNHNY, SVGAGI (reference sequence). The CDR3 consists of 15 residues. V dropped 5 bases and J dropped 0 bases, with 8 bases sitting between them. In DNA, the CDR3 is TGTGCCAGCAGTAAACCGATCTCTGGGGCCAACGTCCTGACTTTC. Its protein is CASSKPISGANVLTF.

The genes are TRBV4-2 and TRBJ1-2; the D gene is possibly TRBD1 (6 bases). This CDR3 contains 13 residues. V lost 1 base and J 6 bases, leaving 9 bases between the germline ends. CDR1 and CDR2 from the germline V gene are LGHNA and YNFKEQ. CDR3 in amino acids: CASSQVSGDGYTF. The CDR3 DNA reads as TGTGCCAGCAGCCAAGTATCAGGGGATGGCTACACCTTC.